Here is one T cell receptor (beta chain) with its context. Its antigen is unknown. Sequenced by immunoSEQ multiplex PCR; TCRdb stores in-frame clones only, minus some. This table has about 81,000 clones, under 95% appearing once. V was trimmed by 1 base and J by 4 bases, leaving 7 bases between them. Germline CDR1 is SGHTA and CDR2 is FQGTGA. CDR3 size: 13 residues. These data originate in a study of T cell responses to AZD1222 COVID-19 vaccine. Study findings and constraints: Across spike, vaccine-associated CD4 TCRs were found, dominant at 160-218 and 743-854. White British donors predominated, females outnumbered males, and clonal diversity was possibly underestimated.

Second doses were pooled across both intervals (about 4 or about 12 weeks). This clonotype was sampled from an adult who received the AZD1222 COVID-19 vaccine. The chain employs TRBV7-3 and TRBJ1-2; D is unclear. Sequences were derived from peripheral blood, sampled 28 days after the second AZD1222 dose. The CDR3 coding sequence is TGTGCCAGCAGCTTAAGTCGGGTCTATGGCTACACCTTC. Amino acids: CASSLSRVYGYTF.